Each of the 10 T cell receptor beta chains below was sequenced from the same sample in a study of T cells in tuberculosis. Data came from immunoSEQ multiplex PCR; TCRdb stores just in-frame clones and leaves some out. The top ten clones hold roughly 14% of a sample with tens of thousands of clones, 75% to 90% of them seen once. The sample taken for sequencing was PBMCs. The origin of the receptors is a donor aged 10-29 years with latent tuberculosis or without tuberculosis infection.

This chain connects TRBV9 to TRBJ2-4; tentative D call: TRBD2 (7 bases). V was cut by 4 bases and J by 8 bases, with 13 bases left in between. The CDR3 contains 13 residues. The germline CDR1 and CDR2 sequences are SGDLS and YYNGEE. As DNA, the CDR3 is TGTGCCAGCAGCCTCAGGGAGGGGGACATTCAGTACTTC. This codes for CASSLREGDIQYF.

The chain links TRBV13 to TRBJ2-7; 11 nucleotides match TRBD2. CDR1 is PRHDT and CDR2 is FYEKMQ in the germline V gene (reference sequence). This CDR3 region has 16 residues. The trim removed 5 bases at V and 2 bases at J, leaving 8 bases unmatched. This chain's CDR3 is CASSSRLAGTTYEQYF. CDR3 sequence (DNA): TGTGCCAGCAGCAGTAGACTAGCGGGGACTACCTACGAGCAGTACTTC.

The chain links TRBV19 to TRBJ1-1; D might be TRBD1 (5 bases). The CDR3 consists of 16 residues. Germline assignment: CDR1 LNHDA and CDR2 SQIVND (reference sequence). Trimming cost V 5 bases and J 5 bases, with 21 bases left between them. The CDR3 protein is CASSPGWPGSGTEAFF. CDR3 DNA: TGTGCCAGTAGTCCCGGGTGGCCGGGTTCAGGGACTGAAGCTTTCTTT.

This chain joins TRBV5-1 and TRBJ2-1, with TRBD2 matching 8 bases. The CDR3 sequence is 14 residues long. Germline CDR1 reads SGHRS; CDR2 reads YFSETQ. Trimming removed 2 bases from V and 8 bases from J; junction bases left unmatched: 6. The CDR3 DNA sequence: TGCGCCAGCAGCTTCGGGGGGGTCTCGGATGAGCAGTTCTTC. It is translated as CASSFGGVSDEQFF.

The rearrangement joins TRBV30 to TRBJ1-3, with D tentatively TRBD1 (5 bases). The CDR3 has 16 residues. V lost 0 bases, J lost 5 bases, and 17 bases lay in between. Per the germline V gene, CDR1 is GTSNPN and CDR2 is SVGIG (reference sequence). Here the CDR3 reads CAWSVLWRGRRNTIYF. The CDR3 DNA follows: TGTGCCTGGAGTGTACTATGGAGGGGTCGTCGAAACACCATATATTTT.

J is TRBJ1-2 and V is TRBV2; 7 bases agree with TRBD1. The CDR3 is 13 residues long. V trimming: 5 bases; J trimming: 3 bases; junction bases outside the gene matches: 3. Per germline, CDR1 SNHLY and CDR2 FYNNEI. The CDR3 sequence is CASSSQGDYGYTF. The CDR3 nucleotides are TGTGCCAGCAGTTCCCAGGGGGACTATGGCTACACCTTC. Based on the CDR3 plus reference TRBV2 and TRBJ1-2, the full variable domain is EPEVTQTPSHQVTQMGQEVILRCVPISNHLYFYWYRQILGQKVEFLVSFYNNEISEKSEIFDDQFSVERPDGSNFTLKIRSTKLEDSAMYFCASSSQGDYGYTFGSGTRLTVV.

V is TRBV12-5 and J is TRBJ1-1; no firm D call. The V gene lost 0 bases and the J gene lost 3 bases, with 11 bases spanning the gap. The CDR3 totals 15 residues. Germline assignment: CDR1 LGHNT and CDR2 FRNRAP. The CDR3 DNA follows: TGTGCTAGTGGTTTGGTAACAGACCGAGACACTGAAGCTTTCTTT. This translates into CASGLVTDRDTEAFF.

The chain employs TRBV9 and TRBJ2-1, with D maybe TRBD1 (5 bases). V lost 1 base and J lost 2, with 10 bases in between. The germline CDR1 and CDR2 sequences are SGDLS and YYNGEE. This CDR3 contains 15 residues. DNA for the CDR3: TGTGCCAGCAGCGTATACCAGGGCGCCTACAATGAGCAGTTCTTC. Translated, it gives CASSVYQGAYNEQFF.

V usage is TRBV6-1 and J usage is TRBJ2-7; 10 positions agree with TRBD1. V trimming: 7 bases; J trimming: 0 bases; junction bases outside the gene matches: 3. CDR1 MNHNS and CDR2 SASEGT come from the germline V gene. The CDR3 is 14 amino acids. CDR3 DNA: TGTGCCAGCACGACAGGGGGCCTCTCCTACGAGCAGTACTTC. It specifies CASTTGGLSYEQYF.

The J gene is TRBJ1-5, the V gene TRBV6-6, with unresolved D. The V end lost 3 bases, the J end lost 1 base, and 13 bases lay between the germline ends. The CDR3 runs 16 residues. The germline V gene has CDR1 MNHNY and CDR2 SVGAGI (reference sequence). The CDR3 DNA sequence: TGTGCCAGCAGTTATATTGTTGTGGAGAGCAATCAGCCCCAGCATTTT. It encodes CASSYIVVESNQPQHF.